Sequencing of this TCR beta chain was carried out in a study of blood T cell repertoires in COVID-19. At the level of the study: Italy, Spain and the United States were the sources of the convalescent and acute COVID-19 samples. Sources were T cells, B-cell-depleted T cells, or PBMCs; the material itself was cDNA or gDNA.

CDR3 length: 13 residues. With 4 bases clipped from V and 5 bases from J, the junction kept 5 bases outside the gene matches. CDR1 and CDR2 from the germline V gene are SGHNT and YYREEE (reference sequence). Seattle cases were enrolled at active infection and followed longitudinally. In the original workflow: How many nucleated cells were present was estimated from reference gene primer amplification. This table comes from immunoSEQ multiplex PCR, and its TCRdb copy is limited to in-frame clones, with some not included. V and J calls and clone size are those listed in that table; D and trimming were worked out from the DNA. The sample carries 250,000 to 300,000 clones, 90% recorded once.

This chain uses TRBV5-4 with TRBJ1-1; 7 bases are a match to TRBD1. The TCR was taken from a woman aged 55-69 years with COVID-19, enrolled during active disease. The sample was peripheral blood. The CDR3 spells CASSRQGKTEAFF. The CDR3 nucleotides read TGTGCCAGCAGCAGACAGGGTAAGACTGAAGCTTTCTTT.